The sequence of this T cell receptor (beta chain) was determined in a study of technical replicates of blood from a handful of donors. Germline assignment: CDR1 MNHEY and CDR2 SMNVEV (reference sequence). This CDR3 spans 16 amino acids. The V end lost 7 bases, the J end lost 6 bases, and 24 bases lay between the germline ends. Here immunoSEQ multiplex PCR was the method, and the copy in TCRdb shows in-frame clones only, minus some. The table has more than 70,000 clones, roughly 96% seen once. Sequencing used T cells isolated from PBMCs. This TCR came from a human donor in good health. V and J are TRBV27 and TRBJ1-1, with a weak D call TRBD1 (5 bases). CDR3 sequence (DNA): TGTGCCAGCACCCCCGCGCGCGGGGCATCTAACGCTGAAGCTTTCTTT. This codes for CASTPARGASNAEAFF.